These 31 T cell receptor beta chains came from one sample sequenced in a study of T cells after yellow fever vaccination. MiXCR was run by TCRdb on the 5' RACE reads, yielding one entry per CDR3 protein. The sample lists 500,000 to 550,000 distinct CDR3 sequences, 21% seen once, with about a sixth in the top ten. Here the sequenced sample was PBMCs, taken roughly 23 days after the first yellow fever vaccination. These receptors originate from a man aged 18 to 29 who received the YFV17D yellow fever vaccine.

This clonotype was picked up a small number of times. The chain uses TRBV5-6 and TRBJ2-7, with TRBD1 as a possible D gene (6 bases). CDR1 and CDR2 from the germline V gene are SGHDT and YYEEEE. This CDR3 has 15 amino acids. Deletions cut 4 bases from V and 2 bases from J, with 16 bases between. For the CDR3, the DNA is TGTGCCAGCAGCATTACAGACCGGACAGCCTACGAGCAGTACTTC. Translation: CASSITDRTAYEQYF.

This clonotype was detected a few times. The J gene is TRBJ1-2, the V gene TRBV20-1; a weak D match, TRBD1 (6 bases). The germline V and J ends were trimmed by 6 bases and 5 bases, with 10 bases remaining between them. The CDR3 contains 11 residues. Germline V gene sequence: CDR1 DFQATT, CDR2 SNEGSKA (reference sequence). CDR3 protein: CSADTGYGYTF. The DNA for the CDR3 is TGCAGTGCGGATACAGGGTATGGCTACACCTTC.

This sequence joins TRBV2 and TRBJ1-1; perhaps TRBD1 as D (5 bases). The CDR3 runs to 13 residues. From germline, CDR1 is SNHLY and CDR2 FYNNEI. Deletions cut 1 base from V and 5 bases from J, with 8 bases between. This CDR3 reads CASSEEKGTEAFF. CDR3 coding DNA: TGTGCCAGCAGTGAAGAGAAGGGGACTGAAGCTTTCTTT.

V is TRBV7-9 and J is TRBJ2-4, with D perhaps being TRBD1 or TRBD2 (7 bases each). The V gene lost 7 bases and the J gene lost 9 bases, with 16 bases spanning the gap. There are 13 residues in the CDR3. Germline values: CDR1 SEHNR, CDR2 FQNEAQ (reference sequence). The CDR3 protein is CASKRGPGGIQYF. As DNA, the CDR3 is TGTGCCAGCAAGAGGGGGCCGGGAGGCATTCAGTACTTC. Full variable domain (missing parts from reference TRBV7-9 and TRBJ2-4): DTGVSQNPRHKITKRGQNVTFRCDPISEHNRLYWYRQTLGQGPEFLTYFQNEAQLEKSRLLSDRFSAERPKGSFSTLEIQRTEQGDSAMYLCASKRGPGGIQYFGAGTRLSVL.

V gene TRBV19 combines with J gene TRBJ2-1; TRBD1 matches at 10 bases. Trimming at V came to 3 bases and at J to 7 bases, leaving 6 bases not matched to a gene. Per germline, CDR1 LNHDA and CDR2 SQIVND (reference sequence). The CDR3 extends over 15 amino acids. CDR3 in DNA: TGTGCCAGTAGTATCAGTTGGACAGGGGGGAATGAGCAGTTCTTC. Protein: CASSISWTGGNEQFF.

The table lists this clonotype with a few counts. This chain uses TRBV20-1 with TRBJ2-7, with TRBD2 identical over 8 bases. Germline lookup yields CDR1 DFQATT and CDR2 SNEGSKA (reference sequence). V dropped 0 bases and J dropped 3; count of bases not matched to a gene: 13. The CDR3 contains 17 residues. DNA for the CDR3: TGCAGTGCTAGAGATGCCAGCGGGGGATCGAATTTCTACGAGCAGTACTTC. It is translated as CSARDASGGSNFYEQYF.

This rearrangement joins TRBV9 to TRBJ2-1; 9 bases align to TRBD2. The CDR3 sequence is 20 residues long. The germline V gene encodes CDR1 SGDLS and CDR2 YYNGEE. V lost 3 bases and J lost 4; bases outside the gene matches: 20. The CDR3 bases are TGTGCCAGCAGCGACCCCTTTAGCGGGGGCCCAAATAGTCAGTACAATGAGCAGTTCTTC. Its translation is CASSDPFSGGPNSQYNEQFF.

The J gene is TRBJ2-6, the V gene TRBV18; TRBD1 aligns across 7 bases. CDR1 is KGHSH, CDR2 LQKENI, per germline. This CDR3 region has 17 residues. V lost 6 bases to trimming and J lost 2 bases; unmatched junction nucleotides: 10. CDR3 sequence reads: CASSPETGAAGANVLTF. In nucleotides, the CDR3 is TGTGCCAGCTCCCCAGAAACAGGGGCTGCTGGGGCCAACGTCCTGACTTTC.

The CDR3 DNA reads as TGTGCCAGCAGCGAACGGGGTGGCTACACCTTC. Residues: CASSERGGYTF. The chain joins TRBV3-1 to TRBJ1-2, with D unclear. Germline CDR1 and CDR2: LGHDT and YNNKEL (reference sequence). Between the trimmed V and J ends, which lost 5 bases and 7 bases, there was a span of 8 bases. The CDR3 has 11 residues. The variable domain in full, completed from reference TRBV3-1 and TRBJ1-2, reads DTAVSQTPKYLVTQMGNDKSIKCEQNLGHDTMYWYKQDSKKFLKIMFSYNNKELIINETVPNRFSPKSPDKAHLNLHINSLELGDSAVYFCASSERGGYTFGSGTRLTVV.

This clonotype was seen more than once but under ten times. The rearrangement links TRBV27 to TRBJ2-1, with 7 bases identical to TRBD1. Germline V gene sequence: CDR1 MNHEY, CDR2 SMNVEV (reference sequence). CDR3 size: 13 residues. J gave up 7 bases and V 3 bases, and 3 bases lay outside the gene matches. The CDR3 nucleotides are TGTGCCAGCAGTTTTGTCAGGGGGAATGAGCAGTTCTTC. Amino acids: CASSFVRGNEQFF.

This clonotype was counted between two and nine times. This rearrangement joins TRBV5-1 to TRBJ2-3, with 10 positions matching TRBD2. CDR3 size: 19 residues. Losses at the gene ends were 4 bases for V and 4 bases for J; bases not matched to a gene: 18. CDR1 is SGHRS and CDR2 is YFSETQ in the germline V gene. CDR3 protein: CASSDHRVGWSGGADTQYF. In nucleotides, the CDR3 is TGCGCCAGCAGCGACCACAGGGTCGGGTGGAGCGGGGGGGCAGATACGCAGTATTTT.

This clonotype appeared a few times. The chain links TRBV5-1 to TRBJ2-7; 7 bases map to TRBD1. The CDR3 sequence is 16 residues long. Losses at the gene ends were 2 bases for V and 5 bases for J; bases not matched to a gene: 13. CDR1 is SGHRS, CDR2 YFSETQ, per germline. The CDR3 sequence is CASSLGQDRYSDEQYV. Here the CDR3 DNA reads TGCGCCAGCAGCTTAGGACAGGACCGGTATTCGGACGAGCAGTACGTC.

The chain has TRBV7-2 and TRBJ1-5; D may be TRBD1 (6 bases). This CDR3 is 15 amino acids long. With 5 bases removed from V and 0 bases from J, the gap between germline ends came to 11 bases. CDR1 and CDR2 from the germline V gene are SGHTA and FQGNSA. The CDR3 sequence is CASSGQTYSNQPQHF. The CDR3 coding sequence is TGTGCCAGCAGCGGACAGACTTATAGCAATCAGCCCCAGCATTTT.

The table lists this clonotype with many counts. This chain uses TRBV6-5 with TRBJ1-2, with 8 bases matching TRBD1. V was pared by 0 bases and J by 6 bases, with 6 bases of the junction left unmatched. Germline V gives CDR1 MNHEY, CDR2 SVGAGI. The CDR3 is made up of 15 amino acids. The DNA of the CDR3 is TGTGCCAGCAGTTACTCGGGGACAGGTTGGGATGGCTACACCTTC. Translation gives CASSYSGTGWDGYTF.

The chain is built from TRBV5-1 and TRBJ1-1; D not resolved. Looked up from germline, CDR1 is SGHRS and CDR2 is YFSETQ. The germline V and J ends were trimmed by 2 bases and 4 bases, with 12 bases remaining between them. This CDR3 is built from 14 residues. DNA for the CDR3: TGCGCCAGCAGCTTAACCCGGGCGGCCACTGAAGCTTTCTTT. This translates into CASSLTRAATEAFF.

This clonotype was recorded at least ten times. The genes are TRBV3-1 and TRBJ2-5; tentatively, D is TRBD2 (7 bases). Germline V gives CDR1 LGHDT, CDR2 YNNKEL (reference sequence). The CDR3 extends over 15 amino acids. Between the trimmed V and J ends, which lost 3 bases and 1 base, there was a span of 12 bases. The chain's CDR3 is CASSHLRGGQETQYF. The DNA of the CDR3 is TGTGCCAGCAGCCATTTGAGGGGGGGCCAAGAGACCCAGTACTTC.

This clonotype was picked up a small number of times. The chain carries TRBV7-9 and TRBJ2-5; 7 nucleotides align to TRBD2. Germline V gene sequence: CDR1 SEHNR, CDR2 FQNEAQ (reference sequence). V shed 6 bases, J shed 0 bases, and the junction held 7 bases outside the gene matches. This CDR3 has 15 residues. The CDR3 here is CASSQGLGYQETQYF. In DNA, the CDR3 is TGTGCCAGCAGTCAAGGACTAGGGTACCAAGAGACCCAGTACTTC. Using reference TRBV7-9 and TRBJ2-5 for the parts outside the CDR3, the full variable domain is DTGVSQNPRHKITKRGQNVTFRCDPISEHNRLYWYRQTLGQGPEFLTYFQNEAQLEKSRLLSDRFSAERPKGSFSTLEIQRTEQGDSAMYLCASSQGLGYQETQYFGPGTRLLVL.

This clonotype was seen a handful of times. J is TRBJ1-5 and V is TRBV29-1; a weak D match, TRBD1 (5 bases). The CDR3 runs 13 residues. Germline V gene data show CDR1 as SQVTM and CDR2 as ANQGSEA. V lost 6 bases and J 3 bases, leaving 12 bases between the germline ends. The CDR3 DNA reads TGCAGCGTGCGTTGGGGGGACAATCAGCCCCAGCATTTT. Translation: CSVRWGDNQPQHF.

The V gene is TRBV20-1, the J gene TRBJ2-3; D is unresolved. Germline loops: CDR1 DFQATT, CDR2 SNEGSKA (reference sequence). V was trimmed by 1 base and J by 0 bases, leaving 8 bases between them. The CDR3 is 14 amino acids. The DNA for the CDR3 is TGCAGTGCTAGAGTTCCAGATAGCACAGATACGCAGTATTTT. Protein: CSARVPDSTDTQYF.

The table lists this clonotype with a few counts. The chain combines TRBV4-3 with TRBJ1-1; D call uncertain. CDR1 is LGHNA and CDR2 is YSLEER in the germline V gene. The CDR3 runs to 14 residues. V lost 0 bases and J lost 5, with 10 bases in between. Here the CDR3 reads CASSQEARRTEAFF. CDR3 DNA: TGCGCCAGCAGCCAAGAAGCCAGGAGGACTGAAGCTTTCTTT.

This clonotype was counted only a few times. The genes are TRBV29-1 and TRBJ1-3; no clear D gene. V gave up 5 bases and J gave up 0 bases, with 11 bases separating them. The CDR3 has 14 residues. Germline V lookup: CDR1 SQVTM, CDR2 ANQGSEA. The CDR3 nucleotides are TGCAGCGTTTGGGATGTTACCTCTGGAAACACCATATATTTT. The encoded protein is CSVWDVTSGNTIYF.

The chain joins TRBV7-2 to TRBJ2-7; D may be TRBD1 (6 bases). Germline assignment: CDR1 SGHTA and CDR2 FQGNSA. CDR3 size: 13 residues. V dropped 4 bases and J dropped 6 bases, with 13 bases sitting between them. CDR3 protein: CASSSQGSGEQYF. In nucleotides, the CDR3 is TGTGCCAGCAGCTCCCAGGGGTCCGGCGAGCAGTACTTC.

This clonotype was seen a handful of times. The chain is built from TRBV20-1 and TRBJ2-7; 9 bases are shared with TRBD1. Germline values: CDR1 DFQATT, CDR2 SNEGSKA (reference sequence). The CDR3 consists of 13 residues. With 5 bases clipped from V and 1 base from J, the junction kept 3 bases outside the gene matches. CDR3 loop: CSAHRGRSYEQYF. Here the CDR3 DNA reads TGCAGTGCTCACAGGGGGCGTTCCTACGAGCAGTACTTC.

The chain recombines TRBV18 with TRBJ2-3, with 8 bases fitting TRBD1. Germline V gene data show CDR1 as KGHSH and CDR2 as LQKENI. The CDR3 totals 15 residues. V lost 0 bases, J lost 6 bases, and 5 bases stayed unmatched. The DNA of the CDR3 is TGTGCCAGCTCACCACCAACCAGGGGGCTTGATACGCAGTATTTT. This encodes CASSPPTRGLDTQYF.

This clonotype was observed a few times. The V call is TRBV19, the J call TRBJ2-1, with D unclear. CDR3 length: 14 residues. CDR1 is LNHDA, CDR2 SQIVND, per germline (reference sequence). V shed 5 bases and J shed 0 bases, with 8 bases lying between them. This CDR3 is CASSYSPSYNEQFF. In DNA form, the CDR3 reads TGTGCCAGTAGTTACAGTCCCTCCTACAATGAGCAGTTCTTC. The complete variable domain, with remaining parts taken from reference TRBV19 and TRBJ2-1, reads DGGITQSPKYLFRKEGQNVTLSCEQNLNHDAMYWYRQDPGQGLRLIYYSQIVNDFQKGDIAEGYSVSREKKESFPLTVTSAQKNPTAFYLCASSYSPSYNEQFFGPGTRLTVL.

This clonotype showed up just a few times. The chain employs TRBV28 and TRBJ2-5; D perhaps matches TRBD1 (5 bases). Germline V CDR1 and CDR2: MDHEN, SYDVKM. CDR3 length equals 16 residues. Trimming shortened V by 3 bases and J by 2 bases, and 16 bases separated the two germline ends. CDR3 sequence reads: CASSFAPADIQETQYF. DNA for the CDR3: TGTGCCAGCAGTTTCGCCCCCGCGGACATACAAGAGACCCAGTACTTC.

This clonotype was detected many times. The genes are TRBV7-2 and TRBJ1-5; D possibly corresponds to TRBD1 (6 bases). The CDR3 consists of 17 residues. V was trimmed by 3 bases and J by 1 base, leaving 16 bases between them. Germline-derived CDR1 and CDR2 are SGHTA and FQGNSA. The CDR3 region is CASSLWHSGQSNQPQHF. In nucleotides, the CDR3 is TGTGCCAGCAGCTTGTGGCACTCGGGACAAAGCAATCAGCCCCAGCATTTT.

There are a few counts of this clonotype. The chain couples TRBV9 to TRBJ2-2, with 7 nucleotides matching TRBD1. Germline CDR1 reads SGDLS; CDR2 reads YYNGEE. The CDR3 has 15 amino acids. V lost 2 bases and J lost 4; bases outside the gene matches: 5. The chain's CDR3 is CASSVAGTVTGELFF. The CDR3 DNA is TGTGCCAGCAGCGTTGCCGGGACAGTCACCGGGGAGCTGTTTTTT.

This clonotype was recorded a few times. CDR3 protein: CASSEGSDQPQHF. CDR3 in DNA: TGTGCCAGCAGTGAAGGGTCCGACCAGCCCCAGCATTTT. The genes are TRBV6-1 and TRBJ1-5; D ambiguous. The CDR3 runs to 13 residues. Germline V gives CDR1 MNHNS, CDR2 SASEGT. V lost 1 base, J lost 7 bases, and 8 bases lay in between.

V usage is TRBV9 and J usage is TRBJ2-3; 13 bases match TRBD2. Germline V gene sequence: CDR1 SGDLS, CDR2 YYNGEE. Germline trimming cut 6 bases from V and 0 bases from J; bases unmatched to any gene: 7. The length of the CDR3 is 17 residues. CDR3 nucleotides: TGTGCCAGCACTGGGACTAGCGGGGCCCGTAGCACAGATACGCAGTATTTT. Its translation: CASTGTSGARSTDTQYF. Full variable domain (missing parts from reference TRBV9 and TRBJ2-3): DSGVTQTPKHLITATGQRVTLRCSPRSGDLSVYWYQQSLDQGLQFLIQYYNGEERAKGNILERFSAQQFPDLHSELNLSSLELGDSALYFCASTGTSGARSTDTQYFGPGTRLTVL.

The CDR3, as DNA: TGTGCCAGTAGGACGGGACAGGGCCTCTATAGCAATCAGCCCCAGCATTTT. Translation: CASRTGQGLYSNQPQHF. The chain has TRBV19 and TRBJ1-5, with 9 nucleotides matching TRBD1. Per the germline V gene, CDR1 is LNHDA and CDR2 is SQIVND (reference sequence). The V and J ends lost 6 bases and 0 bases, in that order; junction bases with no gene match: 9. The CDR3 totals 17 residues. Looking up the rest from reference TRBV19 and TRBJ1-5 gives the full variable domain: DGGITQSPKYLFRKEGQNVTLSCEQNLNHDAMYWYRQDPGQGLRLIYYSQIVNDFQKGDIAEGYSVSREKKESFPLTVTSAQKNPTAFYLCASRTGQGLYSNQPQHFGDGTRLSIL.